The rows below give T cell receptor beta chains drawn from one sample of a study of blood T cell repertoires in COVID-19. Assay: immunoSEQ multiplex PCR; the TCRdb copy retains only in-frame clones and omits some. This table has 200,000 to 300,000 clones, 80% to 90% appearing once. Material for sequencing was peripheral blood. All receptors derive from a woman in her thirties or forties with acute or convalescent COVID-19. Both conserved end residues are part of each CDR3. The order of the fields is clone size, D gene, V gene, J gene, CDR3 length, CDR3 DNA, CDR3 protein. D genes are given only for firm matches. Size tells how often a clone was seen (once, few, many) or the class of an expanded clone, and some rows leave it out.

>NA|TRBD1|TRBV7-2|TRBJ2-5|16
TGTGCCAGCAGCTTAGGTGGGGGGACAGGGCAAGAGACCCAGTACTTC
CASSLGGGTGQETQYF
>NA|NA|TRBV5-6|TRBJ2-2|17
TGTGCCAGCAGCTTGGTGGGACTTTTCCGCGGCACCGGGGAGCTGTTTTTT
CASSLVGLFRGTGELFF
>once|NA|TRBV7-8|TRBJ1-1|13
TGTGCCAGCAGCTTAGCGCTTGGGGCCGAAGCTTTCTTT
CASSLALGAEAFF
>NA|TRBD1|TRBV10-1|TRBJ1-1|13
TGCGCCAGCAGTCCAAACAGGGGAACTGAAGCTTTCTTT
CASSPNRGTEAFF
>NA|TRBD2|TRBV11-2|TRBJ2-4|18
TGTGCCAGCAGCTTAGTAGGCGCGGGGGGGCCTCCCAAAAACATTCAGTACTTC
CASSLVGAGGPPKNIQYF
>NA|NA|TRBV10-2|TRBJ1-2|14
TGCGCCAGCAGTGAGGCGGGATTGACTGATGGCTACACCTTC
CASSEAGLTDGYTF
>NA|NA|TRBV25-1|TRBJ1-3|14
TGTGCCAGCAGTTCAGGAACAGGGGGAAACACCATATATTTT
CASSSGTGGNTIYF
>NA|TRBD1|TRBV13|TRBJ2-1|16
TGTGCCAGCAGCTTAGGGACGGGACAGGGGGCTAACGAGCAGTTCTTC
CASSLGTGQGANEQFF
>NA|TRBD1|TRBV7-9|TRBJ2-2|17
TGTGCCAGCAGCCCCGGGACAGGGGTGATTAAGGGCGGGGAGCTGTTTTTT
CASSPGTGVIKGGELFF
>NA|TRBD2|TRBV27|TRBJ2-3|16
TGTGCCAGCAGTGCAACTAGCGGGGGGGCTTTAAATACGCAGTATTTT
CASSATSGGALNTQYF
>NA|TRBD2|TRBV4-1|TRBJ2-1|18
TGCGCCAGCAGCCAAGCTGCCATGCGGGGGGGCCGACGAGATGAGCAGTTCTTC
CASSQAAMRGGRRDEQFF
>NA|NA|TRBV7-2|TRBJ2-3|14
TGTGCCAGCAGCCCACTAGCTAGCACAGATACGCAGTATTTT
CASSPLASTDTQYF
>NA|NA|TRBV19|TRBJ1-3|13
TGTGCCAGTAGTGAGAACCGAGGAAACACCATATATTTT
CASSENRGNTIYF
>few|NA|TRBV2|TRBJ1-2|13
TGTGCCAGCAGTCGGGGAAAGGGATATGGCTACACCTTC
CASSRGKGYGYTF
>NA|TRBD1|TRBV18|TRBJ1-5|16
TGTGCCAGCTCACCACCGGGACAGGGCGGCAATCAGCCCCAGCATTTT
CASSPPGQGGNQPQHF
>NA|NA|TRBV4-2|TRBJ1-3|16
TGTGCCAGCAGCCAACCAGGCAGGGTGGCTGGAAACACCATATATTTT
CASSQPGRVAGNTIYF
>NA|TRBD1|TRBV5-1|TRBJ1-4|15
TGCGCCAGCAGCACAGGGGAGGCAACTAATGAAAAACTGTTTTTT
CASSTGEATNEKLFF
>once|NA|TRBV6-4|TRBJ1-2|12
TGTGCCAGCAGTGACTCGACAGGAGGCTACACCTTC
CASSDSTGGYTF
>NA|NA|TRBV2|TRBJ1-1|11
TGTGCCAGCACGCTGCGCACTGAAGCTTTCTTT
CASTLRTEAFF
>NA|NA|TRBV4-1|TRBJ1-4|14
TGCGCCAGCAGCCAACGATTGGCCAATGAAAAACTGTTTTTT
CASSQRLANEKLFF
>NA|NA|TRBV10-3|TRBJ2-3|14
TGTGCCATCAGTGAGTCGACTAATATAGATACGCAGTATTTT
CAISESTNIDTQYF
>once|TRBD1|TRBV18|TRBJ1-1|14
TGTGCCAGCTCCCCTAGGGCAGGGGGCACTGAAGCTTTCTTT
CASSPRAGGTEAFF
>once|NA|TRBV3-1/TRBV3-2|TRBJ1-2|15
TGTGCCAGCAGCCAAGATCTGGGCTACAGGTATGGCTACACCTTC
CASSQDLGYRYGYTF
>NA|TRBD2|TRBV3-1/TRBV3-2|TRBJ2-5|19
TGTGCCAGCAGCCAAGCCCGGGGGCCTAGCGGGGTGTACCAAGAGACCCAGTACTTC
CASSQARGPSGVYQETQYF
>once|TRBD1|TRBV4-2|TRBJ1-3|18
TGTGCCAGCAGCCCCCTGGACAGGGAGCTGGACTCTGGAAACACCATATATTTT
CASSPLDRELDSGNTIYF
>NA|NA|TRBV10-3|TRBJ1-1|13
TGTGCCATCAGTGAGTCACAGGGTACCGAAGCTTTCTTT
CAISESQGTEAFF
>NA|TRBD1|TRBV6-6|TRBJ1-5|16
TGTGCCAGCAGGGGGACAGGGGGAAATAGCAATCAGCCCCAGCATTTT
CASRGTGGNSNQPQHF
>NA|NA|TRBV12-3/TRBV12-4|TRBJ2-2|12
TGTGCCAGCAGTTTCCTCACCGGGGAGCTGTTTTTT
CASSFLTGELFF
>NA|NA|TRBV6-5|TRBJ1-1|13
TGTGCCAGCAGTTACCCGGGGGGCGTCGGAGCTTTCTTT
CASSYPGGVGAFF
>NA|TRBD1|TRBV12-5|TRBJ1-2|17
TGTGCTAGTGGTTTGGTACTGGTAGGGGGCCTTGGCTATGGCTACACCTTC
CASGLVLVGGLGYGYTF
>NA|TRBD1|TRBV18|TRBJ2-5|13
TGTGCCAGCTCTTTGGACAGGGTGGAGACCCAGTACTTC
CASSLDRVETQYF
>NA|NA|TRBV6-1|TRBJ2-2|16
TGTGCCAGCAGTGAGGTGGCCCGGGGGAACACCGGGGAGCTGTTTTTT
CASSEVARGNTGELFF